This is a list of T cell receptor beta chains from one sample in a study of blood T cell repertoires in COVID-19. Sequencing was performed with immunoSEQ multiplex PCR; in TCRdb, only in-frame clones are kept and a portion is missing. The data contain hundreds of thousands of clones, about 90% of them singletons. The sample comprised PBMCs or T cells enriched from blood (not recorded which). The receptors shown here come from a woman younger than 45 who had recovered from COVID-19. Each CDR3 is given with its conserved first and last residue. Each record gives: CDR3 length, V gene, D gene, CDR3 protein. A D gene is named only where the DNA matches it firmly.

>13|TRBV6-5|NA
CASSYSLRDEQFF
>15|TRBV28|NA
CASSSLQGFVGEQYF
>16|TRBV15|TRBD1
CATSSRQGSINTEAFF
>14|TRBV15|TRBD2
CATSRRGLAGEQFF
>16|TRBV19|TRBD2
CASSDGTSAPPNTQYF
>15|TRBV4-1|NA
CASSHLIGTQYEQYF
>15|TRBV3-1/TRBV3-2|NA
CASSREGEGGRGYTF
>13|TRBV2|NA
CASSDRPAGGYTF
>15|TRBV20-1|TRBD1
CSASPRDRAAGELFF
>14|TRBV28|TRBD1
CASSLYQGVRGYTF
>12|TRBV28|TRBD1
CASSFDRDEQYF
>15|TRBV24-1|NA
CATRGAQTGHNEQFF
>17|TRBV27|NA
CASSLVSGVSGANVLTF
>16|TRBV6-5|TRBD1
CASSYSRDRGSYEQYF
>14|TRBV7-9|TRBD1
CASSIGQGLNEQYF
>16|TRBV19|NA
CASSMAGIYSNQPQHF